Listed here are 12 T cell receptor beta chains from one sample, sequenced in a study of CD8 T cells in Susac syndrome. With random hexamers, reverse transcription was performed on about 0.45 to 1 ug of RNA. TCRdb re-analysed the immunoSEQ multiplex PCR reads in MiXCR, keeping a single row per CDR3 protein. The repertoire holds 250,000 to 350,000 distinct CDR3 sequences, about 90% seen once, with roughly 0.07% in the top ten. Specimen: CD4+ T cells from PBMCs. These receptors all stem from a human donor with multiple sclerosis.

The chain is built from TRBV5-6 and TRBJ1-6; no firm D call. Looked up from germline, CDR1 is SGHDT and CDR2 is YYEEEE. This CDR3 contains 15 residues. The V end was cut by 0 bases, the J end by 10 bases, with 14 bases between. This CDR3 is CASSLAVRPRSPLHF. CDR3 bases: TGTGCCAGCAGCTTGGCAGTCAGGCCCCGGTCACCCCTCCACTTT.

The gene calls are TRBV12-3 or TRBV12-4 and TRBJ1-4; tentative D call: TRBD1 (5 bases). This CDR3 comprises 16 residues. V lost 6 bases and J lost 3, with 17 bases in between. CDR3 loop: CASSPPGAFANEKLFF. The CDR3, as DNA: TGTGCCAGCAGCCCCCCTGGGGCTTTCGCTAATGAAAAACTGTTTTTT.

The V and J genes are TRBV4-1 and TRBJ1-4, with D uncertain. Trimming left V 4 bases short and J 7 bases short, with 10 bases between. The germline V gene encodes CDR1 MGHRA and CDR2 YSYEKL. This CDR3 is built from 13 residues. The CDR3 sequence is CASSLLWGEKLFF. In DNA form, the CDR3 reads TGCGCCAGCAGCCTCCTGTGGGGTGAAAAACTGTTTTTT.

V is TRBV6-1 and J is TRBJ2-5, with 8 bases that match TRBD2. CDR1 MNHNS and CDR2 SASEGT come from the germline V gene. J lost 5 bases, V lost 7 bases, and 15 bases had no gene match. This CDR3 is 16 amino acids long. The CDR3 reads CASTHRLAGGRETQYF. In DNA, the CDR3 is TGTGCCAGCACCCACCGGTTGGCGGGAGGCCGGGAGACCCAGTACTTC.

This chain's CDR3 is CASSDDPASQGGQYF. CDR3 DNA: TGTGCCAGCAGTGACGACCCCGCGTCACAAGGGGGGCAGTACTTC. This rearrangement joins TRBV6-2 or TRBV6-3 to TRBJ2-7; TRBD1 might be the D (6 bases). There are 15 residues in the CDR3. Trimming stripped 5 bases from V and 9 bases from J, with 23 bases between. Germline assignment: CDR1 MNHEY and CDR2 SVGEGT.

This clonotype was counted only a few times. This chain joins TRBV29-1 and TRBJ2-7; D is perhaps TRBD2 (5 bases). There are 12 residues in the CDR3. V was cut by 6 bases and J by 3 bases, with 12 bases left in between. CDR1 is SQVTM and CDR2 is ANQGSEA in the germline V gene. The CDR3 is CSVSWGVYEQYF. CDR3 bases: TGCAGCGTCTCTTGGGGAGTCTACGAGCAGTACTTC.

The J gene is TRBJ1-2, the V gene TRBV10-3, with 7 bases lining up with TRBD1. V shed 8 bases, J shed 6 bases, and the junction held 12 bases outside the gene matches. The CDR3 runs to 14 residues. CDR1 is ENHRY and CDR2 is SYGVKD in the germline V gene. The CDR3 region has the DNA TGTGCCATCTCCGGACAGGTGAGGGACAATGGCTACACCTTC. Protein sequence: CAISGQVRDNGYTF.

This clonotype was counted once. This chain connects TRBV29-1 to TRBJ2-7, with a tentative D call TRBD1 (6 bases). Germline assignment: CDR1 SQVTM and CDR2 ANQGSEA. CDR3 length: 12 amino acids. V was trimmed by 6 bases and J by 0 bases, leaving 9 bases between them. The DNA of the CDR3 is TGCAGCGTCGACAGGTTCTCCTACGAGCAGTACTTC. Translated: CSVDRFSYEQYF.

The count of this clonotype is one. This chain links TRBV7-6 with TRBJ1-1, with 7 bases matching TRBD1. The CDR3 loop spans 14 amino acids. The germline gives CDR1 SGHVS, CDR2 FNYEAQ. Unmatched junction bases numbered 6, after V lost 1 base and J lost 7 bases. The DNA of the CDR3 is TGTGCCAGCAGCTTAGGTGCCCACAGGGGTGAAGCTTTCTTT. Protein sequence: CASSLGAHRGEAFF.

The CDR3: CATSRALDRKYF. CDR3 bases: TGTGCCACCAGCAGAGCTCTAGACCGCAAGTACTTC. The chain couples TRBV15 to TRBJ2-7; no firm D call. This CDR3 region has 12 residues. Trimming cost V 1 base and J 11 bases, with 12 bases left between them. Per germline, CDR1 LNHNV and CDR2 YYDKDF (reference sequence). Supplemented by reference TRBV15 and TRBJ2-7, the full variable domain reads DAMVIQNPRYQVTQFGKPVTLSCSQTLNHNVMYWYQQKSSQAPKLLFHYYDKDFNNEADTPDNFQSRRPNTSFCFLDIRSPGLGDTAMYLCATSRALDRKYFGPGTRLTVT.

The V and J genes are TRBV11-1 and TRBJ1-5; possible D gene TRBD1, 5 bases. V lost 1 base and J 11 bases, leaving 33 bases between the germline ends. From germline, CDR1 is SGHAT and CDR2 FQDESV (reference sequence). The CDR3 sequence is 20 residues long. CDR3 residues: CASSLGVTDLPRNVKGAQHF. The DNA of the CDR3 is TGTGCCAGCAGCTTAGGGGTGACAGATCTACCAAGGAACGTTAAAGGGGCCCAGCATTTT.

The chain links TRBV30 to TRBJ2-1, with D possibly TRBD2 on 7 matching bases. The CDR3 has 15 residues. Germline V CDR1 and CDR2: GTSNPN, SVGIG (reference sequence). V lost 3 bases, J lost 6 bases, and 18 bases lay in between. CDR3 residues: CAWSKGGGPGNEQFF. The CDR3, as DNA: TGTGCCTGGAGCAAGGGGGGAGGGCCGGGCAATGAGCAGTTCTTC.